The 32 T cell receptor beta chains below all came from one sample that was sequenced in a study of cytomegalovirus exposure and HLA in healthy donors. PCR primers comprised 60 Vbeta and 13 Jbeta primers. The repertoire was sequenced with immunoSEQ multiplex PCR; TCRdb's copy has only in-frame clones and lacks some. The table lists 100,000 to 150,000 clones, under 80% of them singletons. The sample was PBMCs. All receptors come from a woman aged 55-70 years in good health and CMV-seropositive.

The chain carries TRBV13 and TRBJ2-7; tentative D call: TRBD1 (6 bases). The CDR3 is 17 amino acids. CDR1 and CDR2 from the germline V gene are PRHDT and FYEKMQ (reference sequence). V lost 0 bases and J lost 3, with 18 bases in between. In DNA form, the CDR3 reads TGTGCCAGCAGCTTAGGGGATACGGGCAGGGGTTACTACGAGCAGTACTTC. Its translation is CASSLGDTGRGYYEQYF.

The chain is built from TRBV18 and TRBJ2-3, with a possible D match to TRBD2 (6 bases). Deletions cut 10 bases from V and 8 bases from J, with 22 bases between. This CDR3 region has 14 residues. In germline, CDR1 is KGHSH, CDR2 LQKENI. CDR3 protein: CATSTANDGGTQYF. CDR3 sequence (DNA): TGTGCCACCTCGACCGCAAACGACGGGGGTACGCAGTATTTT.

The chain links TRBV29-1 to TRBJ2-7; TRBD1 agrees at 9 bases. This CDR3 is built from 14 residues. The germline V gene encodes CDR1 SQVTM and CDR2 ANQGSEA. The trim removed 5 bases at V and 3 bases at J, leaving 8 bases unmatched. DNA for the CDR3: TGCAGCGTTACCAAAGGGACAGGGAACTACGAGCAGTACTTC. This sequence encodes CSVTKGTGNYEQYF.

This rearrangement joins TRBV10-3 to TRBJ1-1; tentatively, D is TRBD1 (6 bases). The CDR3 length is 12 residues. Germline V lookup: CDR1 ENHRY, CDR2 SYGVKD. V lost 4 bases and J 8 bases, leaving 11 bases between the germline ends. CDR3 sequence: CAISGKGTEAFF. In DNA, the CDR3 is TGTGCCATCAGTGGAAAAGGGACAGAAGCTTTCTTT.

CDR3 in DNA: TGTGCTAGTGGTCCCACAGGGGGATCCTCATCCTACGAGCAGTACTTC. It is translated as CASGPTGGSSSYEQYF. This rearrangement joins TRBV12-5 to TRBJ2-7; the match to TRBD1 covers 8 bases. Unmatched junction bases numbered 10, after V lost 5 bases and J lost 1 base. The germline gives CDR1 LGHNT, CDR2 FRNRAP. This CDR3 region has 16 residues.

In DNA form, the CDR3 reads TGTGCCAGCAGCCCAGACTATGGCTACACCTTC. Protein: CASSPDYGYTF. The chain uses TRBV6-5 and TRBJ1-2, with D uncertain. CDR1 MNHEY and CDR2 SVGAGI come from the germline V gene. The CDR3 is made up of 11 amino acids. V lost 6 bases, J lost 3 bases, and 5 bases lay in between.

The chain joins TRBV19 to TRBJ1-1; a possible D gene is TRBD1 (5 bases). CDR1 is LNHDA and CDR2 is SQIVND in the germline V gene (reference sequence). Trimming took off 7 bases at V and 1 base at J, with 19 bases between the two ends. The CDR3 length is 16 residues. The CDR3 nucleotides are TGTGCCAGTATAACATACCCCGGGGGGTCGAACACTGAAGCTTTCTTT. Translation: CASITYPGGSNTEAFF.

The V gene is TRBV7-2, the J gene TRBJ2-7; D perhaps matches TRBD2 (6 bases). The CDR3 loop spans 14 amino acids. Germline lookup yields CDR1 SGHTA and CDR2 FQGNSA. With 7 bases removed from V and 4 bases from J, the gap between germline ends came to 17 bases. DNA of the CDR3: TGTGCCAGCAACTTCGCGGCGGGACCGTACGAGCAGTACTTC. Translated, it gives CASNFAAGPYEQYF.

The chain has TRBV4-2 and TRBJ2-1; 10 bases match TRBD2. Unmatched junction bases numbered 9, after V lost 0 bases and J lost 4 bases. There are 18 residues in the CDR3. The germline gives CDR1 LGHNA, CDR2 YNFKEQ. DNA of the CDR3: TGTGCCAGCAGCCAAGACATCAAACCTAGCGGGAGATACAATGAGCAGTTCTTC. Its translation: CASSQDIKPSGRYNEQFF.

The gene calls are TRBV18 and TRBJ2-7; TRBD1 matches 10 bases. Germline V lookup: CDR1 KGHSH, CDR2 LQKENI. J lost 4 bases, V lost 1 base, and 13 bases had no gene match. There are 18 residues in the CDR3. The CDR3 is CASSPLPTSDRGRYEQYF. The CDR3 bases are TGTGCCAGCTCACCACTTCCCACGTCCGACAGGGGGCGGTACGAGCAGTACTTC.

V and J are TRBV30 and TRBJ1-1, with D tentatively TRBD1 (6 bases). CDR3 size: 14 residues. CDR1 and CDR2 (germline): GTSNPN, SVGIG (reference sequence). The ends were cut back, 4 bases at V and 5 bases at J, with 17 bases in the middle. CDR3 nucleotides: TGTGCCTGGATGCCGGGACACCTGAGAACTGAAGCTTTCTTT. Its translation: CAWMPGHLRTEAFF.

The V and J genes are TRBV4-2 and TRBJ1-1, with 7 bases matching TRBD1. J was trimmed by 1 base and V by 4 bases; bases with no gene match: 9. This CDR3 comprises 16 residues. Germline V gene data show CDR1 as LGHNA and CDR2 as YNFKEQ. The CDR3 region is CASSPTAGQQNTEAFF. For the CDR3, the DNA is TGTGCCAGCAGCCCAACTGCGGGACAGCAGAACACTGAAGCTTTCTTT.

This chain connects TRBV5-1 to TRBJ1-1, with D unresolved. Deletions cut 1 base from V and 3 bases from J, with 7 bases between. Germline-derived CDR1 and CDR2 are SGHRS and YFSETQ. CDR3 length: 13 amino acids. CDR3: CASSLTADTEAFF. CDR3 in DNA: TGCGCCAGCAGCTTGACAGCTGACACTGAAGCTTTCTTT.

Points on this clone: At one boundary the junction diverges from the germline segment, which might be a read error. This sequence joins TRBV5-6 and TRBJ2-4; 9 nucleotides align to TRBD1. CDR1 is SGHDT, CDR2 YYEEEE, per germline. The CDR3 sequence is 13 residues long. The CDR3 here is CASSSDRDRAPSF. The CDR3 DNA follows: TGTGCCAGCAGCTCGGACCGGGACAGGGCGCCGAGCTTC.

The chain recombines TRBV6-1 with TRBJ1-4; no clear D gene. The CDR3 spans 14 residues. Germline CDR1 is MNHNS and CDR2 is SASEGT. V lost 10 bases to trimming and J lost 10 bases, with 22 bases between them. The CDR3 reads CATDTFPGSGKLFF. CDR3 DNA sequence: TGTGCCACCGACACATTTCCGGGGTCCGGAAAACTGTTTTTT.

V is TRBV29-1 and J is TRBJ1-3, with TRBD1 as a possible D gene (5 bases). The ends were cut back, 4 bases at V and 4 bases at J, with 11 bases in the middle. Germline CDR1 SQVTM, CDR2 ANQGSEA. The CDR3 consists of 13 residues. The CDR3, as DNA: TGCAGCGTTGGGGCGGGGGTGGGAAACACCATATATTTT. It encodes CSVGAGVGNTIYF.

The CDR3 DNA follows: TGTGCCAGCAGTCGAACAGAAGCTTTCTTT. It codes for CASSRTEAFF. The genes are TRBV7-9 and TRBJ1-1; D not certain. The V gene lost 6 bases and the J gene lost 8 bases, with 7 bases spanning the gap. The germline V gene has CDR1 SEHNR and CDR2 FQNEAQ (reference sequence). The CDR3 has 10 amino acids. The full variable domain, completed using reference TRBV7-9 and TRBJ1-1, is DTGVSQNPRHKITKRGQNVTFRCDPISEHNRLYWYRQTLGQGPEFLTYFQNEAQLEKSRLLSDRFSAERPKGSFSTLEIQRTEQGDSAMYLCASSRTEAFFGQGTRLTVV.

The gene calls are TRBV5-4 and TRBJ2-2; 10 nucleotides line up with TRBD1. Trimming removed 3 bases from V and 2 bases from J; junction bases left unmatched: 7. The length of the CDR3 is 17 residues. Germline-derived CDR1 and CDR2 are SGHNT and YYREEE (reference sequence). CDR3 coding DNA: TGTGCCAGCAGCTCCGAGAGACAGGGGGCTAACACCGGGGAGCTGTTTTTT. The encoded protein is CASSSERQGANTGELFF.

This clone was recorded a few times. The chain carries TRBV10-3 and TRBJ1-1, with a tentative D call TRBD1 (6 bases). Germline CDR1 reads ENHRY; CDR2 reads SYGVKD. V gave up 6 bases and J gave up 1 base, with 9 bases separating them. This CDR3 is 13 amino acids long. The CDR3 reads CAISRQENTEAFF. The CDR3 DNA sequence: TGTGCCATCAGCCGACAGGAGAACACTGAAGCTTTCTTT.

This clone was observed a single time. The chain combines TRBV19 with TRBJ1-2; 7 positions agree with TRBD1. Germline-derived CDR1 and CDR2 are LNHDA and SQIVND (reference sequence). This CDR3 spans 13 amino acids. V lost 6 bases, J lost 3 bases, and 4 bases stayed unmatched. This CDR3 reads CASRQGTYYGYTF. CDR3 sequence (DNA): TGTGCCAGTAGACAGGGGACTTACTATGGCTACACCTTC. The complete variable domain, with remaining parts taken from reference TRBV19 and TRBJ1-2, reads DGGITQSPKYLFRKEGQNVTLSCEQNLNHDAMYWYRQDPGQGLRLIYYSQIVNDFQKGDIAEGYSVSREKKESFPLTVTSAQKNPTAFYLCASRQGTYYGYTFGSGTRLTVV.

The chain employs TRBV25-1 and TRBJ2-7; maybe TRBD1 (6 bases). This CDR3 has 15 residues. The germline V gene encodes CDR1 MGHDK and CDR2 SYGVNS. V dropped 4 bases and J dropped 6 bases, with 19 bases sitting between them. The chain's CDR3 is CASSVTGHRRREQYF. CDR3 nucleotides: TGTGCCAGCAGTGTTACGGGACACCGAAGGCGCGAGCAGTACTTC.

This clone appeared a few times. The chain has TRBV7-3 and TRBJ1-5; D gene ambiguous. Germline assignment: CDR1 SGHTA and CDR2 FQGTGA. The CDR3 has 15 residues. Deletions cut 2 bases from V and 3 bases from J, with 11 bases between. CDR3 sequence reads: CASSLERGLNQPQHF. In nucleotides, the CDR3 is TGTGCCAGCAGCTTAGAACGAGGACTCAATCAGCCCCAGCATTTT.

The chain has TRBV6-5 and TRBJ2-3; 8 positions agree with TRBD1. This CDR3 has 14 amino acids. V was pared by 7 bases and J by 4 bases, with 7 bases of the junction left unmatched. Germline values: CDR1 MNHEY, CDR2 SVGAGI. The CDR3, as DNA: TGTGCCAGCATGTTCCAGGGGGCTGCAGATACGCAGTATTTT. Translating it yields CASMFQGAADTQYF.

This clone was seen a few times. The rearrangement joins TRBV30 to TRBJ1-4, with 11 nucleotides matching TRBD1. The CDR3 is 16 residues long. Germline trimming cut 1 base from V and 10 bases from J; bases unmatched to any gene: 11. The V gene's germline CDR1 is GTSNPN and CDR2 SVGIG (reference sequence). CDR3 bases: TGTGCCTGGAGTGGAAACCGGGACAGGGGGATCGCAAAACTGTTTTTT. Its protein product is CAWSGNRDRGIAKLFF.

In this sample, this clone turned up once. The CDR3 region has the DNA TGTGCCAGCAGCCCTTCCGGGACACTTCTCTCCTGGGGTTCACCCCTCCACTTT. This encodes CASSPSGTLLSWGSPLHF. The V gene is TRBV9, the J gene TRBJ1-6; a possible D gene is TRBD1 (6 bases). Germline CDR1 and CDR2: SGDLS and YYNGEE. The CDR3 covers 18 residues. Trimming removed 4 bases from V and 9 bases from J, with 26 bases in between.

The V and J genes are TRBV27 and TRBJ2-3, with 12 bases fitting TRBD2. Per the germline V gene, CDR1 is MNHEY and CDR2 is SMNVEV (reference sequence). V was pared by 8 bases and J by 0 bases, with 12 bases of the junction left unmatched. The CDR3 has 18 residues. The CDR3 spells CASSYTWTSGTSTDTQYF. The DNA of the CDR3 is TGTGCCAGCTCCTACACCTGGACTAGCGGGACTAGCACAGATACGCAGTATTTT.

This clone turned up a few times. For the CDR3, the DNA is TGTGCCAGCAGTCCGCAGGGTTATCCCACAGATACGCAGTATTTT. Translated, it gives CASSPQGYPTDTQYF. The rearrangement links TRBV2 to TRBJ2-3; weak D call: TRBD1 (5 bases). CDR3 length: 15 residues. From germline, CDR1 is SNHLY and CDR2 FYNNEI. V was clipped by 5 bases and J by 2 bases, with 14 bases between them. The whole variable domain, remainder taken from reference TRBV2 and TRBJ2-3, is EPEVTQTPSHQVTQMGQEVILRCVPISNHLYFYWYRQILGQKVEFLVSFYNNEISEKSEIFDDQFSVERPDGSNFTLKIRSTKLEDSAMYFCASSPQGYPTDTQYFGPGTRLTVL.

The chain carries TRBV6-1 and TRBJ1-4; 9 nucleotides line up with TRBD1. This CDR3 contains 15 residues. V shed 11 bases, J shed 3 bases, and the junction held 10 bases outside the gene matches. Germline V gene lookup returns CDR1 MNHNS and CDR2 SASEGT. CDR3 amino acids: CAGGDRERANEKLFF. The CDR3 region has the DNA TGTGCCGGGGGGGACAGGGAGCGAGCTAATGAAAAACTGTTTTTT.

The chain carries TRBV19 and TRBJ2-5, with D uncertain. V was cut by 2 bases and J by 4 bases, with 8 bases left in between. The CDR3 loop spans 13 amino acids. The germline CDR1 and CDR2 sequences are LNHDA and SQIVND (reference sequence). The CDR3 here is CASSITSPETQYF. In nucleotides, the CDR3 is TGTGCCAGTAGTATAACCAGTCCAGAGACCCAGTACTTC.

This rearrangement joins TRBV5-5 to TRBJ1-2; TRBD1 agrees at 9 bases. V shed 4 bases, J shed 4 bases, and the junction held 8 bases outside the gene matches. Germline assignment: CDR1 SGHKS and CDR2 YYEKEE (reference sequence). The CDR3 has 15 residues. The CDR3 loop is CASSPARQGGYGYTF. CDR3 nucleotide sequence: TGTGCCAGCAGCCCAGCAAGACAGGGGGGCTATGGCTACACCTTC.

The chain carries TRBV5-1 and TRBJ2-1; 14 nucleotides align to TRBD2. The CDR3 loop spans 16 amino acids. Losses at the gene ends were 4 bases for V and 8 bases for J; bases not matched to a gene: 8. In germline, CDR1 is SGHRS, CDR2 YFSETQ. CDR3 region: CASSLGTSGSWYEQFF. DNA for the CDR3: TGCGCCAGCAGCCTTGGGACTAGCGGGAGTTGGTATGAGCAGTTCTTC.

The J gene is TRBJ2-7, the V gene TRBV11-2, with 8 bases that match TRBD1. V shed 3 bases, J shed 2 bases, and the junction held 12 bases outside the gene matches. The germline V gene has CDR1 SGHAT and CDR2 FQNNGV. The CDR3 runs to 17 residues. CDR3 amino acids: CASSFSDTGGRPYEQYF. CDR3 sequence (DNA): TGTGCCAGCAGCTTCTCAGACACAGGGGGAAGGCCCTACGAGCAGTACTTC.